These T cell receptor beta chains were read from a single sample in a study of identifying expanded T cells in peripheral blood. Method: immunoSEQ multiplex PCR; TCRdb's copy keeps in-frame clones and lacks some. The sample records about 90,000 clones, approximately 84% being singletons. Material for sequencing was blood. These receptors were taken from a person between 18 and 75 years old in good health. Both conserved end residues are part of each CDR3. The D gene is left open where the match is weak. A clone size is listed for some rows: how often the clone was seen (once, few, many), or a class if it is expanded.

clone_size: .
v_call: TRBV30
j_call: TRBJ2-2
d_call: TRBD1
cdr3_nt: TGTGCCTCATCGACAGGGGTAACCGGGGAGCTGTTTTTT
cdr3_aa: CASSTGVTGELFF

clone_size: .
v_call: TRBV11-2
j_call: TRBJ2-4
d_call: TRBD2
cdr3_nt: TGTGCCAGCAGCTTAGGGGGAGGGCGGGGAGCCAAAAACATTCAGTACTTC
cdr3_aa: CASSLGGGRGAKNIQYF

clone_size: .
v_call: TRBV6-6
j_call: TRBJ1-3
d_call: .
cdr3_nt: TGTGCCAGCAGTTCTGCTGGAAACACCATATATTTT
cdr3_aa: CASSSAGNTIYF

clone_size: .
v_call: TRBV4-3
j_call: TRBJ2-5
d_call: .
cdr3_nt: TGCGCCAGCAGCCAAGATCGGACAAACCAAGAGACCCAGTACTTC
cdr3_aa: CASSQDRTNQETQYF

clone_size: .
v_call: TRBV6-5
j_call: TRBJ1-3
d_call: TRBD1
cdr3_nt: TGTGCCAGCAGTTACGGGACAGGGCGTCGCAACACCATATATTTT
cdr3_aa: CASSYGTGRRNTIYF

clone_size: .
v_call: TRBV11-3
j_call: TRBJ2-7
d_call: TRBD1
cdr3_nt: TGTGCCAGCAGCGACCGGGACAGCCACGACAGCGAGCAGTACTTC
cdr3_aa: CASSDRDSHDSEQYF

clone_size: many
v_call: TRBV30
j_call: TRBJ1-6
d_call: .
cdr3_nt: TGTGCCTGGGTCCAATCGTGGAATTCACCCCTCCACTTT
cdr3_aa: CAWVQSWNSPLHF

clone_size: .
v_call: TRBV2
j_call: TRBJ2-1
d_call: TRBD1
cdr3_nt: TGTGCCAGCAGTGGAAGACAGGGGGGTCGCAATGAGCAGTTCTTC
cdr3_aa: CASSGRQGGRNEQFF

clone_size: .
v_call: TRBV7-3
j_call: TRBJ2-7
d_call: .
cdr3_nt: TGTGCCAGCAGCCTGGGTGAAATCGGCTACGAGCAGTACTTC
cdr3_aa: CASSLGEIGYEQYF

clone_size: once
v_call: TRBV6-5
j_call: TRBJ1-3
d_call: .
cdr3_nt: TGTGCCAGCAGTTACTCAGCGACATTCGGAAACACCATATATTTT
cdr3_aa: CASSYSATFGNTIYF

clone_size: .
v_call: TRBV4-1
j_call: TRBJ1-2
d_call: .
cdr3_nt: TGCGCCAGCAGCCAAGACACTTACAGAAACAACTATGGCTACACCTTC
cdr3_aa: CASSQDTYRNNYGYTF

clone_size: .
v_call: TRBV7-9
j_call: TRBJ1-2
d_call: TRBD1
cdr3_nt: TGTGCCAGCTCGACAGGGGCTAACTATGGTTACACCTTC
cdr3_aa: CASSTGANYGYTF

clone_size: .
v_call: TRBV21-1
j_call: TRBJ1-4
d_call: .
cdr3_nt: TGTGCCAGCATCCGACTGGGACAGGGTCGAGAAAAACTGTTTTTT
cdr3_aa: CASIRLGQGREKLFF

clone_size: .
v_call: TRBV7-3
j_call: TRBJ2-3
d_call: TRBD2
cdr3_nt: TGTGCCAGCAGCCCCCGACTAGCGGGGACCCAAGATACGCAGTATTTT
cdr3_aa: CASSPRLAGTQDTQYF

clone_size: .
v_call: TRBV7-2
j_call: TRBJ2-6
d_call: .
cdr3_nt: TGTGCCAGCAGCCGAACTTCTGGGGCCAACGTCCTGACTTTC
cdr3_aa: CASSRTSGANVLTF

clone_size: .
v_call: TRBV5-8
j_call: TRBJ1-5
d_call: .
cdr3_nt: TGTGCCAGCAGCTTGATTAGGGTGAAGGGTCAGCCCCAGCATTTT
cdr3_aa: CASSLIRVKGQPQHF

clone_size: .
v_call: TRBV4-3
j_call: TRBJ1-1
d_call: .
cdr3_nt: TGCGCCAGCAGCCAAGGGTACGGCAGGGGCATGGAAGCTTTCTTT
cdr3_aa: CASSQGYGRGMEAFF

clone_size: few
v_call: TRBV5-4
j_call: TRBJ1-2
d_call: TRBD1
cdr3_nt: TGTGCCAGCAGCTCACAGGGGGTTGAGGGCTACACCTTC
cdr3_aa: CASSSQGVEGYTF

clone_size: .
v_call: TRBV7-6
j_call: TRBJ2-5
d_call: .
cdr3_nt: TGTGCCAGCAGCTTTCAAGCCAGGCATCAACTGGAGACCCAGTACTTC
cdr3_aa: CASSFQARHQLETQYF

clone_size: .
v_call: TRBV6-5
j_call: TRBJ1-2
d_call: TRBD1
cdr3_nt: TGTGCCAGCAGACCGGGACAGGGCTATGGCTACACCTTC
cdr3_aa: CASRPGQGYGYTF

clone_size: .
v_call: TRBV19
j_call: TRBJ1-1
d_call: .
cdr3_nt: TGTGCCAGTAATACAAGGGGCTCCGACGGTGAAGCTTTCTTT
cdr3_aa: CASNTRGSDGEAFF

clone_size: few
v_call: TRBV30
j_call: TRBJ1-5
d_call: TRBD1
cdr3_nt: TGTGCCTGGAGCCCTGACAGGGGGTCACAGCCCCAGCATTTT
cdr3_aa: CAWSPDRGSQPQHF

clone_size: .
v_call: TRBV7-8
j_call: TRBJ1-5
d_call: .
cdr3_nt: TGTGCCAGCAGCCCACGGTCGTGGACGGAATCAAATCAGCCCCAGCATTTT
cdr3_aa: CASSPRSWTESNQPQHF

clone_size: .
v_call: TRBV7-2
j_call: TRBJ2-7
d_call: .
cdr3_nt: TGTGCCAGCAGCTTAGGTGTTAGCAGATACTCCGAGCAGTACTTC
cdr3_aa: CASSLGVSRYSEQYF

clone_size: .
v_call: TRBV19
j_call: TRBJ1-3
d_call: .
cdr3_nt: TGTGCCAGTAGCAACAGGGTGCGGGGAAACACCATATATTTT
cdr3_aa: CASSNRVRGNTIYF

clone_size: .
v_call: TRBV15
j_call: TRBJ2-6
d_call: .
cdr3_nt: TGTGCCACCAGCAGGATGACTGGGGCCAACGTCCTGACTTTC
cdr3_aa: CATSRMTGANVLTF

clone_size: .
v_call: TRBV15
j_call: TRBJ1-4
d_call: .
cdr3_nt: TGTGCCACCAGCAGACGGCAGGGCCTTGAAAAACTGTTTTTT
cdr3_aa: CATSRRQGLEKLFF

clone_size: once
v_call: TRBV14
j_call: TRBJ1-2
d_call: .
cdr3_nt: TGTGCCAGCAGCCAAGATCTAAGGGGAAGCTATGGCTACACCTTC
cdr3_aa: CASSQDLRGSYGYTF

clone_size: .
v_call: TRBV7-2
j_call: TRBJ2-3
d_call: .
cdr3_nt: TGTGCCAGCAGCTGGGGACGGGACACAGATACGCAGTATTTT
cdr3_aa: CASSWGRDTDTQYF

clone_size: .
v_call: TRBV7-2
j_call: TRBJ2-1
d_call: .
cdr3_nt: TGTGCCAGCAGCCCCGGTTGGAGGTTGGAGTTAAATGAGCAGTTCTTC
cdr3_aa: CASSPGWRLELNEQFF

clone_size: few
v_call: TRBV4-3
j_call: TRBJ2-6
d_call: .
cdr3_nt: TGCGCCAGCAGCCGAGTAGTCGGGCACCGTCCCTCTGGGGCCAACGTCCTGACTTTC
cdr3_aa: CASSRVVGHRPSGANVLTF

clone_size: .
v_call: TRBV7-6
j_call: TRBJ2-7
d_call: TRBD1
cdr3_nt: TGTGCCAGCAGCTTACGACAGGGGGCTCGGAACGAGCAGTACTTC
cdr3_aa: CASSLRQGARNEQYF

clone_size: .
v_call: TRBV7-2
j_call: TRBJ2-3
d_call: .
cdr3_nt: TGTGCCAGCAGCCCCAGTAATAGACCATACACAGATACGCAGTATTTT
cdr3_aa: CASSPSNRPYTDTQYF

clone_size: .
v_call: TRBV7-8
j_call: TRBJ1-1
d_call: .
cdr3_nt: TGTGCCAGCAGCCCAACCCGACGGGCACCAGAAGCTTTCTTT
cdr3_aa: CASSPTRRAPEAFF

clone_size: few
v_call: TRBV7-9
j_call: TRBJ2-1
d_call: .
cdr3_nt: TGTGCCAGCAGCGTATACAATGAGCAGTTCTTC
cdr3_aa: CASSVYNEQFF